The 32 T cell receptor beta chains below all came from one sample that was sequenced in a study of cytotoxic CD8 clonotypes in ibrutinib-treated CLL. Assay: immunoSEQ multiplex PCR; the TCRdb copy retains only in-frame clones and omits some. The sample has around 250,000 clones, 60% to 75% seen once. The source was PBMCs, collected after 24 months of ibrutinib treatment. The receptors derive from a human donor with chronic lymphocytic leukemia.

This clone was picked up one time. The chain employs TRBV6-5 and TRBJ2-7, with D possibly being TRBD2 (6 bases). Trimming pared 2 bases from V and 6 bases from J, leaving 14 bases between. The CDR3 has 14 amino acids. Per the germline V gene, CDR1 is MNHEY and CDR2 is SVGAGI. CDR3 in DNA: TGTGCCAGCAGTTACGATGGGGACTTAGGCGAGCAGTACTTC. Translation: CASSYDGDLGEQYF.

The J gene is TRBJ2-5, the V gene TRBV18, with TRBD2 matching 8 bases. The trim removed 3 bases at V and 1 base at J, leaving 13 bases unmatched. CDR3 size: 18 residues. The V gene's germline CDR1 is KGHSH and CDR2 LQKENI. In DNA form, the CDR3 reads TGTGCCAGCTCACCCCGTTCGGCGGGAGGTCCCCCCCAAGAGACCCAGTACTTC. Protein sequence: CASSPRSAGGPPQETQYF.

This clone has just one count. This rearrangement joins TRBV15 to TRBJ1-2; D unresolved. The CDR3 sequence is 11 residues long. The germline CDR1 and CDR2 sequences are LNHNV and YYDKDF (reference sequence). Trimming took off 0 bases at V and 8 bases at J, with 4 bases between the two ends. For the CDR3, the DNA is TGTGCCACCAGCAGAGAACCAGGCTACACCTTC. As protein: CATSREPGYTF. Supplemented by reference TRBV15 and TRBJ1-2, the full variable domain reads DAMVIQNPRYQVTQFGKPVTLSCSQTLNHNVMYWYQQKSSQAPKLLFHYYDKDFNNEADTPDNFQSRRPNTSFCFLDIRSPGLGDTAMYLCATSREPGYTFGSGTRLTVV.

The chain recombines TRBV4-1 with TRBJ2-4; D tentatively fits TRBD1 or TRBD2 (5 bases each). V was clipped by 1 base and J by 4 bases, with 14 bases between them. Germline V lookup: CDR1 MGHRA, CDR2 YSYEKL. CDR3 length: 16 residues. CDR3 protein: CASSQASGTDKNIQYF. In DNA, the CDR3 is TGCGCCAGCAGCCAAGCCTCCGGGACGGATAAAAACATTCAGTACTTC.

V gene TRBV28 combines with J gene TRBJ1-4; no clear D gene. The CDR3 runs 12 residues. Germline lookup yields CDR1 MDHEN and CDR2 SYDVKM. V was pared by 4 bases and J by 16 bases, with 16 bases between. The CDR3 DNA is TGTGCCAGCAGTTCCCTACTTTCTCAACCGTTTTTT. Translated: CASSSLLSQPFF.

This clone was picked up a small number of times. The CDR3 region has the DNA TGTGCCAGCGGGACTAGCGGGACCCAAGAGACCCAGTACTTC. Its translation is CASGTSGTQETQYF. The chain links TRBV28 to TRBJ2-5, with 13 positions matching TRBD2. After removal of 8 bases from V and 1 base from J, the junction contained 1 base not matched to a gene. Per the germline V gene, CDR1 is MDHEN and CDR2 is SYDVKM. The CDR3 consists of 14 residues.

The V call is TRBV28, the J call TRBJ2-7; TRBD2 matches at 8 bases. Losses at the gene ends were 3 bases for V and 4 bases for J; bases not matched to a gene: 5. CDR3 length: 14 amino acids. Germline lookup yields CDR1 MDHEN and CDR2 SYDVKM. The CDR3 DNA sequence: TGTGCCAGCAGTTTGGCGGGAGGAATGTACGAGCAGTACTTC. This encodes CASSLAGGMYEQYF.

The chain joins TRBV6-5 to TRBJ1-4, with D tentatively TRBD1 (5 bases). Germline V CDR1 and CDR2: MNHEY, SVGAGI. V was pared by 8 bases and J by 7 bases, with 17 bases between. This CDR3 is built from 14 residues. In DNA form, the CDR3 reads TGTGCCAGCTCGTCCGGGTGGGGCAGTGAAAAACTGTTTTTT. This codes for CASSSGWGSEKLFF.

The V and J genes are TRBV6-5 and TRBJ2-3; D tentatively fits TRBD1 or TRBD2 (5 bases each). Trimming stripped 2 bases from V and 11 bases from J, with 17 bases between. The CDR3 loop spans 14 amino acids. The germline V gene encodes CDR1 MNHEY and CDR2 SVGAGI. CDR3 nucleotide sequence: TGTGCCAGCAGTTACAGGGACGGTGCTCTCGGGCAGTATTTT. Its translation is CASSYRDGALGQYF.

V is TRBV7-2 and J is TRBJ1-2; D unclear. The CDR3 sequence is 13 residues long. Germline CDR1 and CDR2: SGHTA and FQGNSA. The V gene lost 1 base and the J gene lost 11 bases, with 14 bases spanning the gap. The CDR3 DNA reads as TGTGCCAGCAGCTTAGATATTTTGGCGGATTACACCTTC. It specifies CASSLDILADYTF.

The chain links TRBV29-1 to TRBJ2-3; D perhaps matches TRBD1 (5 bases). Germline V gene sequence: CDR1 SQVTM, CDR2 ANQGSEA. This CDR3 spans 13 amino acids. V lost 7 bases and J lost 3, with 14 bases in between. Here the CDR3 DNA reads TGCAGCGCCCTAAGGGGTTTTACAGATACGCAGTATTTT. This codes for CSALRGFTDTQYF.

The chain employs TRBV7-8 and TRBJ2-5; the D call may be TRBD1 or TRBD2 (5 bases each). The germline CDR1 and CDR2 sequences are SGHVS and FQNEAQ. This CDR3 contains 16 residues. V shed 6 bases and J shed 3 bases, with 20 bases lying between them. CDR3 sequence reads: CASSLRTRGQKETQYF. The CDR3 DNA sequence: TGTGCCAGCAGTTTACGTACCCGGGGCCAAAAAGAGACCCAGTACTTC.

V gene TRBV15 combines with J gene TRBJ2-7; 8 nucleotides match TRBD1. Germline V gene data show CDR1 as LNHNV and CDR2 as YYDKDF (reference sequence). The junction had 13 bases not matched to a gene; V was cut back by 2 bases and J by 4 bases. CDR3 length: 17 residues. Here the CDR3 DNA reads TGTGCCACCAGCAGAACTTTCGGACAGGGTTCTCGGTACGAGCAGTACTTC. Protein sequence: CATSRTFGQGSRYEQYF. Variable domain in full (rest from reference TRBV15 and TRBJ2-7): DAMVIQNPRYQVTQFGKPVTLSCSQTLNHNVMYWYQQKSSQAPKLLFHYYDKDFNNEADTPDNFQSRRPNTSFCFLDIRSPGLGDTAMYLCATSRTFGQGSRYEQYFGPGTRLTVT.

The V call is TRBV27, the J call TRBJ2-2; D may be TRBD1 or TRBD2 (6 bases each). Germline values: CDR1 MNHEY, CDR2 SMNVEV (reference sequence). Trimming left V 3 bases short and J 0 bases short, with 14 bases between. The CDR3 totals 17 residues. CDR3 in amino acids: CASSFTPGAANTGELFF. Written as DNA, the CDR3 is TGTGCCAGCAGTTTTACGCCGGGGGCCGCGAACACCGGGGAGCTGTTTTTT.

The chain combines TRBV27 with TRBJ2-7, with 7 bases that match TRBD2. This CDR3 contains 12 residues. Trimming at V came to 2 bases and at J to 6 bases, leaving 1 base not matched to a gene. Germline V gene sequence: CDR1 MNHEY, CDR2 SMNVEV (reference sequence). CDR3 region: CASSLTGGEQYF. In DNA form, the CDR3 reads TGTGCCAGCAGTTTAACGGGGGGCGAGCAGTACTTC.

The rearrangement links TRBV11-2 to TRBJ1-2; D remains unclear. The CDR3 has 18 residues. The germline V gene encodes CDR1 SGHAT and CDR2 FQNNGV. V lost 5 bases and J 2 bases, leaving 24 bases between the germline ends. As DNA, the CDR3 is TGTGCCAGCAGCGCCGTAGGACCCTCAAAACATCAGAACTATGGCTACACCTTC. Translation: CASSAVGPSKHQNYGYTF.

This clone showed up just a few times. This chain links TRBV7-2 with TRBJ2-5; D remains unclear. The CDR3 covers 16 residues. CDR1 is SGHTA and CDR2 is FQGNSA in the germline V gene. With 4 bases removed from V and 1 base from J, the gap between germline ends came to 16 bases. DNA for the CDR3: TGTGCCAGCAGCTCCGGACCGGCCAGATCCCAAGAGACCCAGTACTTC. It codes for CASSSGPARSQETQYF.

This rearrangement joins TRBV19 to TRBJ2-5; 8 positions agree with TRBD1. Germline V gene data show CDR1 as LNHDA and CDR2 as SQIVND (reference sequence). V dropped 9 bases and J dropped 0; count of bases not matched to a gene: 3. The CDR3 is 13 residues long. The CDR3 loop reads CASRTGNQETQYF. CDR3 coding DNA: TGTGCCAGCCGGACAGGGAACCAAGAGACCCAGTACTTC.

CDR3 in DNA: TGTGCCAGCAGCTTTGAAGGGAGGTATGGCTACACCTTC. It encodes CASSFEGRYGYTF. The rearrangement links TRBV11-2 to TRBJ1-2; unclear D gene. This CDR3 comprises 13 residues. Between the trimmed V and J ends, which lost 3 bases and 5 bases, there was a span of 10 bases. Looked up from germline, CDR1 is SGHAT and CDR2 is FQNNGV.

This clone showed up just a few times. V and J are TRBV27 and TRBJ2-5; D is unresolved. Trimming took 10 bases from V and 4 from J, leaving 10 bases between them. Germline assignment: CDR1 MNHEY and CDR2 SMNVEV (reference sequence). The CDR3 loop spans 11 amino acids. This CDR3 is CATASRETQYF. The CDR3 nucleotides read TGTGCCACCGCGAGTCGAGAGACCCAGTACTTC.

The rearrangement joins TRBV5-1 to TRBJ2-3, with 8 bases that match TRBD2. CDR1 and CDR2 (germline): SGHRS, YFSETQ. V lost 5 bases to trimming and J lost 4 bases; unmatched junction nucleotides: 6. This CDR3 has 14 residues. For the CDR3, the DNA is TGCGCCAGCAGATCTGAGGGACTAGCAGATACGCAGTATTTT. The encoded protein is CASRSEGLADTQYF.

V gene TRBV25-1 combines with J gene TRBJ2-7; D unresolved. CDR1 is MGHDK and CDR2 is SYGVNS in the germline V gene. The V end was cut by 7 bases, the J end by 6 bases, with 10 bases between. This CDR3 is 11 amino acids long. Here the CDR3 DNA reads TGTGCCAGCAACCTGGGCGTCGAGCAGTACTTC. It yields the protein CASNLGVEQYF.

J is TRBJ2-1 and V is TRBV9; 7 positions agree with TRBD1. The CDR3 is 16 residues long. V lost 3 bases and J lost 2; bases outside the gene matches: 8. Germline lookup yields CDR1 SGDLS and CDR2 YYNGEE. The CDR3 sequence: CASSARDRVPYNEQFF. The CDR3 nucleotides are TGTGCCAGCAGCGCGCGCGACAGGGTTCCCTACAATGAGCAGTTCTTC.

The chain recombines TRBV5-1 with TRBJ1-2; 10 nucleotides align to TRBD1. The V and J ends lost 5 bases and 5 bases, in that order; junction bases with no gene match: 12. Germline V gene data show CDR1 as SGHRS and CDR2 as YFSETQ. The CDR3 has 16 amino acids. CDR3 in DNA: TGCGCCAGCAGTCAACTAAAAGGACAGGGGGTTTATGGCTACACCTTC. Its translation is CASSQLKGQGVYGYTF. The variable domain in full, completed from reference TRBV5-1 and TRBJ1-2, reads KAGVTQTPRYLIKTRGQQVTLSCSPISGHRSVSWYQQTPGQGLQFLFEYFSETQRNKGNFPGRFSGRQFSNSRSEMNVSTLELGDSALYLCASSQLKGQGVYGYTFGSGTRLTVV.

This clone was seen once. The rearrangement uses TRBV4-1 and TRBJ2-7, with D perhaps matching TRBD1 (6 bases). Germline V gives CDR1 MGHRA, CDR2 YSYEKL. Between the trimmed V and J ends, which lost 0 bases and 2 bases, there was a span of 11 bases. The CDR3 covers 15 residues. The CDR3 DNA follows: TGCGCCAGCAGCCAAGAGGTGGGGACAACCTACGAGCAGTACTTC. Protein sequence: CASSQEVGTTYEQYF.

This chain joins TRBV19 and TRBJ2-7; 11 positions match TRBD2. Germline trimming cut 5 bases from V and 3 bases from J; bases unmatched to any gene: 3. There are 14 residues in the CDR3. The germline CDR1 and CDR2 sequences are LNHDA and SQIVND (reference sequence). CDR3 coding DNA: TGTGCCAGTAGTTCGGGACTAGCGGTCTACGAGCAGTACTTC. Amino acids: CASSSGLAVYEQYF.

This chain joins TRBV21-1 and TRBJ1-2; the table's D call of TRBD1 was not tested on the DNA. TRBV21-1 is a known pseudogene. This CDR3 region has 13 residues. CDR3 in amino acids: CASLWQDNYGYTF. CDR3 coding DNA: TGTGCCAGCTTATGGCAGGATAACTATGGCTACACCTTC.

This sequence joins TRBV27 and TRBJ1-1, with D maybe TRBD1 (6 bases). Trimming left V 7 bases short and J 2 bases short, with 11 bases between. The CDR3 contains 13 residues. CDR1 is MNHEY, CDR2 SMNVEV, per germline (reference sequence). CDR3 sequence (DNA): TGTGCCAGCACCTCCGGGACAAACACTGAAGCTTTCTTT. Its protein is CASTSGTNTEAFF.

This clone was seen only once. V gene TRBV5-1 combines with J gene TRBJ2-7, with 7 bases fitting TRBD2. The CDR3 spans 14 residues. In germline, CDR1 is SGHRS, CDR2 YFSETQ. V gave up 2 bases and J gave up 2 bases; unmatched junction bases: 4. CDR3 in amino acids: CASSLIREAYEQYF. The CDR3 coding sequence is TGCGCCAGCAGCTTAATCCGGGAGGCCTACGAGCAGTACTTC. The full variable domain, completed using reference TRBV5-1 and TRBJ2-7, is KAGVTQTPRYLIKTRGQQVTLSCSPISGHRSVSWYQQTPGQGLQFLFEYFSETQRNKGNFPGRFSGRQFSNSRSEMNVSTLELGDSALYLCASSLIREAYEQYFGPGTRLTVT.

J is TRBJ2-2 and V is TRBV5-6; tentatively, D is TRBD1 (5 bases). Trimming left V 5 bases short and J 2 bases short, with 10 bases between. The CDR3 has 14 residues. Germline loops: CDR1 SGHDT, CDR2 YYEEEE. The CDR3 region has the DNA TGTGCCAGCAGAATAAGGGGTAACACCGGGGAGCTGTTTTTT. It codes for CASRIRGNTGELFF.

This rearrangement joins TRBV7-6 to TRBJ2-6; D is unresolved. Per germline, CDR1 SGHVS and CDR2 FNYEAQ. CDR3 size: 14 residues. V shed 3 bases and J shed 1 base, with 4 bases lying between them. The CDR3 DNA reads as TGTGCCAGCAGCTTTGGTTCTGGGGCCAACGTCCTGACTTTC. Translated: CASSFGSGANVLTF.

In DNA form, the CDR3 reads TGTGCCAGCAGTTTTCCACAGGCCCGGACTGAAGCTTTCTTT. It codes for CASSFPQARTEAFF. The chain employs TRBV28 and TRBJ1-1; maybe TRBD1 (5 bases). The CDR3 covers 14 residues. In germline, CDR1 is MDHEN, CDR2 SYDVKM. V lost 3 bases and J lost 5, with 13 bases in between.